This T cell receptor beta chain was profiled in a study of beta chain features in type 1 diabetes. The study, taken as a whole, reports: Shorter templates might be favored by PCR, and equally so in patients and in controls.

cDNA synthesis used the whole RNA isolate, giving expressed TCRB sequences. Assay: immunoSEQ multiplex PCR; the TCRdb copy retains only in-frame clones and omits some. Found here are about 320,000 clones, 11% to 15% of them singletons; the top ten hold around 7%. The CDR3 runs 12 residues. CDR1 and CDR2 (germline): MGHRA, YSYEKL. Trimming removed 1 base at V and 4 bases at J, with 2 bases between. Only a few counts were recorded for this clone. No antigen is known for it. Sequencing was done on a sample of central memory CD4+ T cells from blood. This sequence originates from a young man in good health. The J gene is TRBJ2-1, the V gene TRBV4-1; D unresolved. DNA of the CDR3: TGCGCCAGCAGCCAAGGTTACAATGAGCAGTTCTTC. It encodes CASSQGYNEQFF.